A single sample gave rise to the 13 T cell receptor beta chains below, sequenced in a study of blood T cell repertoires in COVID-19. Sequencing was performed with immunoSEQ multiplex PCR; in TCRdb, only in-frame clones are kept and a portion is missing. In the table there are around 250,000 clones, 91% of which are singletons. Sequencing was performed on PBMCs or T cells enriched from blood (not recorded which). The receptors were sampled from a human donor in a cohort exposed to, infected with or recovered from COVID-19 (not recorded which). The donor label of this sample is uncertain.

This chain joins TRBV6-5 and TRBJ1-5; 11 nucleotides line up with TRBD1. The junction had 5 bases not matched to a gene; V was cut back by 7 bases and J by 6 bases. CDR3 length: 14 amino acids. Germline-derived CDR1 and CDR2 are MNHEY and SVGAGI. CDR3 sequence reads: CASTRTGGSQPQHF. The CDR3 nucleotides read TGTGCCAGCACCCGGACAGGGGGCTCTCAGCCCCAGCATTTT.

V gene TRBV7-2 combines with J gene TRBJ2-1; 7 bases are a match to TRBD2. Losses at the gene ends were 1 base for V and 7 bases for J; bases not matched to a gene: 7. The germline CDR1 and CDR2 sequences are SGHTA and FQGNSA. CDR3 length: 15 amino acids. The CDR3 loop is CASSLGFWTSNEQFF. The DNA of the CDR3 is TGTGCCAGCAGCTTAGGTTTTTGGACTAGTAATGAGCAGTTCTTC.

This clone was seen just once. V gene TRBV9 combines with J gene TRBJ1-5; perhaps TRBD1 as D (6 bases). V was cut by 2 bases and J by 0 bases, with 24 bases left in between. Per germline, CDR1 SGDLS and CDR2 YYNGEE. The CDR3 loop spans 20 amino acids. DNA of the CDR3: TGTGCCAGCAGCGTGATATCCAGGGACCGCATGACAGGTAGCAATCAGCCCCAGCATTTT. Translating gives CASSVISRDRMTGSNQPQHF.

V gene TRBV2 combines with J gene TRBJ2-3, with 7 positions matching TRBD1. Losses at the gene ends were 8 bases for V and 4 bases for J; bases not matched to a gene: 6. The germline V gene has CDR1 SNHLY and CDR2 FYNNEI. The CDR3 is 13 residues long. The CDR3 DNA is TGTGCCAGCGGCGGGCAGGGGGCAGATACGCAGTATTTT. Translated, it gives CASGGQGADTQYF.

This clone is a singleton in its sample. The chain links TRBV19 to TRBJ1-4; TRBD1 matches at 8 bases. Trimming took 6 bases from V and 3 from J; bases not matched to a gene: 9. This CDR3 comprises 16 residues. Germline V gene data show CDR1 as LNHDA and CDR2 as SQIVND (reference sequence). The CDR3 region is CASRPRGRLSNEKLFF. The CDR3 nucleotides read TGTGCCAGTAGACCCAGGGGGCGCCTCTCTAATGAAAAACTGTTTTTT.

The V gene is TRBV7-2, the J gene TRBJ1-4; 8 positions match TRBD1. CDR1 is SGHTA, CDR2 FQGNSA, per germline. This CDR3 region has 16 residues. V dropped 0 bases and J dropped 8; count of bases not matched to a gene: 8. CDR3 nucleotides: TGTGCCAGCAGCTTAGCGCTAAGGACAGGGCAAGAAAAACTGTTTTTT. Translation: CASSLALRTGQEKLFF.

A single count supports this clone. The chain employs TRBV7-9 and TRBJ2-7, with D tentatively TRBD1 (5 bases). V lost 5 bases to trimming and J lost 5 bases, with 19 bases between them. Looked up from germline, CDR1 is SEHNR and CDR2 is FQNEAQ (reference sequence). The CDR3 totals 15 residues. CDR3 sequence (DNA): TGTGCCAGCAGCCCGCTGGGGCCGGCGTACGACGAGCAGTACTTC. This codes for CASSPLGPAYDEQYF.

The CDR3 reads CASSGEGRVAFF. The DNA of the CDR3 is TGTGCCAGCAGTGGGGAGGGCCGGGTGGCTTTCTTT. V is TRBV12-3 or TRBV12-4 and J is TRBJ1-1; D is uncertain. CDR3 length: 12 amino acids. V was shortened by 5 bases and J by 11 bases, with 15 bases between the two germline ends.

The rearrangement uses TRBV7-2 and TRBJ2-3; D might be TRBD2 (5 bases). V was shortened by 1 base and J by 3 bases, with 8 bases between the two germline ends. The CDR3 has 14 residues. Germline V CDR1 and CDR2: SGHTA, FQGNSA. The CDR3: CASSLGLPTDTQYF. CDR3 in DNA: TGTGCCAGCAGCTTAGGACTACCTACAGATACGCAGTATTTT.

The chain has TRBV4-1 and TRBJ1-1; D is undetermined. The germline V gene has CDR1 MGHRA and CDR2 YSYEKL. V lost 1 base to trimming and J lost 7 bases, with 10 bases between them. There are 13 residues in the CDR3. The CDR3 protein is CASSQVLADEAFF. The CDR3 coding sequence is TGCGCCAGCAGCCAAGTTCTCGCGGATGAAGCTTTCTTT.

Notes on this clone: Other DNA sequences in this specimen translate into the identical CDR3. V and J are TRBV6-5 and TRBJ1-1, with a possible D match to TRBD1 (5 bases). V lost 6 bases and J lost 0, with 11 bases in between. CDR3 length: 14 amino acids. Germline V CDR1 and CDR2: MNHEY, SVGAGI. The CDR3 coding sequence is TGTGCCAGCAGCCCCGGGGGGTTGAACACTGAAGCTTTCTTT. Its translation: CASSPGGLNTEAFF.

The chain employs TRBV3-1 (or the pseudogene TRBV3-2) and TRBJ2-6, with no clear D. The germline V gene encodes CDR1 LGHDT and CDR2 YNNKEL (reference sequence). V dropped 0 bases and J dropped 0 bases, with 9 bases sitting between them. CDR3 length equals 17 residues. CDR3 sequence reads: CASSQEMGSSGANVLTF. CDR3 coding DNA: TGTGCCAGCAGCCAAGAAATGGGCAGCTCTGGGGCCAACGTCCTGACTTTC.

The chain combines TRBV2 with TRBJ2-5; TRBD2 matches 7 bases. The CDR3 has 11 amino acids. Unmatched junction bases numbered 2, after V lost 4 bases and J lost 9 bases. Germline V gives CDR1 SNHLY, CDR2 FYNNEI. The CDR3 nucleotides are TGTGCCAGCAGTGGGGGAGGGGCCCAGTACTTC. Translated, it gives CASSGGGAQYF.